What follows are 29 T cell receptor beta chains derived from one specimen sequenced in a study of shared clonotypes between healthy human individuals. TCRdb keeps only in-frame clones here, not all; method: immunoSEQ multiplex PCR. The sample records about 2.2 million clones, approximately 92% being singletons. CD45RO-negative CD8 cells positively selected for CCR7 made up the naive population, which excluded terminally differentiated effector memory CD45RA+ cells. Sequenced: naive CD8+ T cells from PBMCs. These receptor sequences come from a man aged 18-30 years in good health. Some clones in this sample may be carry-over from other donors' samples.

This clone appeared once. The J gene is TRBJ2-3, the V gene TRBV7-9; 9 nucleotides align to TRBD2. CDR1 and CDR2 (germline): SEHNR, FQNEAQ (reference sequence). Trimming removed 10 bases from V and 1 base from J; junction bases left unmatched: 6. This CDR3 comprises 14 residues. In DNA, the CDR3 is TGTGCCACATTAGGCGGGAGGGGCACAGATACGCAGTATTTT. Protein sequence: CATLGGRGTDTQYF. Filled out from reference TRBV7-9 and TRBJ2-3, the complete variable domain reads DTGVSQNPRHKITKRGQNVTFRCDPISEHNRLYWYRQTLGQGPEFLTYFQNEAQLEKSRLLSDRFSAERPKGSFSTLEIQRTEQGDSAMYLCATLGGRGTDTQYFGPGTRLTVL.

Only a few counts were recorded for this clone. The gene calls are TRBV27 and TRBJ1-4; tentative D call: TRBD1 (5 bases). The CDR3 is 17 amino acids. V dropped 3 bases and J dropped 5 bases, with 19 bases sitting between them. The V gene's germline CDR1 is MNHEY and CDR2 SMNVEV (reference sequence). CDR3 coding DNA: TGTGCCAGCAGTTTGAGACAGCCCCATGCAAAGAATGAAAAACTGTTTTTT. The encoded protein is CASSLRQPHAKNEKLFF. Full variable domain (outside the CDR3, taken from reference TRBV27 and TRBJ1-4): EAQVTQNPRYLITVTGKKLTVTCSQNMNHEYMSWYRQDPGLGLRQIYYSMNVEVTDKGDVPEGYKVSRKEKRNFPLILESPSPNQTSLYFCASSLRQPHAKNEKLFFGSGTQLSVL.

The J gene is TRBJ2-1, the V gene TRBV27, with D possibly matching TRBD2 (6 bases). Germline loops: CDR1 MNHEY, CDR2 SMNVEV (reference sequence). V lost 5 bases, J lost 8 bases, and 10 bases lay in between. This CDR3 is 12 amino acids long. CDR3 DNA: TGTGCCAGCAGTAACGGGGGACATGAGCAGTTCTTC. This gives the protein CASSNGGHEQFF.

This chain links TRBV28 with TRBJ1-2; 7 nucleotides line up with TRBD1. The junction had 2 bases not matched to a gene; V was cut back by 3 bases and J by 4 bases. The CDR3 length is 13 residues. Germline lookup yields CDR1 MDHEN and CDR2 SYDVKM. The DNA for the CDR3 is TGTGCCAGCAGTTTCGGGACAGTCTATGGCTACACCTTC. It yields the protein CASSFGTVYGYTF.

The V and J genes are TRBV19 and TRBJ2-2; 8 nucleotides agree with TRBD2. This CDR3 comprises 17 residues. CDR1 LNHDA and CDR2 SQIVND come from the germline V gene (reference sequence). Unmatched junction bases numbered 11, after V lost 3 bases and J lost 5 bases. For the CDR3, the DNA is TGTGCCAGTAGTATTACCCCGGGAGGGAGAGGAACCGGGGAGCTGTTTTTT. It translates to CASSITPGGRGTGELFF. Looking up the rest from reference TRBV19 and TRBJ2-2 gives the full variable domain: DGGITQSPKYLFRKEGQNVTLSCEQNLNHDAMYWYRQDPGQGLRLIYYSQIVNDFQKGDIAEGYSVSREKKESFPLTVTSAQKNPTAFYLCASSITPGGRGTGELFFGEGSRLTVL.

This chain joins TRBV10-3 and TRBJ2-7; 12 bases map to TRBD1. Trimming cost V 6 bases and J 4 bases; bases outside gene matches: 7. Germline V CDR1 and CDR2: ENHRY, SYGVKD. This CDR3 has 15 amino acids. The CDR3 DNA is TGTGCCATCAGGGGGGACAGGGGGCCGAGTTACGAGCAGTACTTC. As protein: CAIRGDRGPSYEQYF.

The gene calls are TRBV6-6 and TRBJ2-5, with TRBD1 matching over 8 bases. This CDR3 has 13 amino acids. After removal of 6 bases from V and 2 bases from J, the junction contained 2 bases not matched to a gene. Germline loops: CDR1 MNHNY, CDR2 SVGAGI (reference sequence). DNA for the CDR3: TGTGCCAGCAGCAACAGGGGGCAAGAGACCCAGTACTTC. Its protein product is CASSNRGQETQYF.

The CDR3 DNA reads TGTGCCACCAGCAGAGATGTTTTTTCATGGACAGAGGTCGTGGGGGGCTACACCTTC. As protein: CATSRDVFSWTEVVGGYTF. The chain links TRBV15 to TRBJ1-2; a possible D gene is TRBD1 (6 bases). CDR3 length: 19 residues. Trimming pared 0 bases from V and 8 bases from J, leaving 28 bases between. Per the germline V gene, CDR1 is LNHNV and CDR2 is YYDKDF (reference sequence).

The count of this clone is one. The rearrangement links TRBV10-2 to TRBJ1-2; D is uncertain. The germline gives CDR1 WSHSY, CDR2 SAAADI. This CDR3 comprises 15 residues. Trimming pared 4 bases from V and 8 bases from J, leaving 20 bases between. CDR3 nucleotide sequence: TGCGCCAGCAGTGTAAGGGCAGGAGAAGTCGTAGGCTACACCTTC. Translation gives CASSVRAGEVVGYTF.

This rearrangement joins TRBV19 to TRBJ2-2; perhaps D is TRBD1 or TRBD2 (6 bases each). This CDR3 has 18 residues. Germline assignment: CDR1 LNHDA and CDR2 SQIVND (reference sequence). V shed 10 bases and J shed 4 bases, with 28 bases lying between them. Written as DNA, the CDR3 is TGTGCCACTAAGCCGTGGGGGGCCGTACTCCCAGTCACCGGGGAGCTGTTTTTT. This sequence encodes CATKPWGAVLPVTGELFF.

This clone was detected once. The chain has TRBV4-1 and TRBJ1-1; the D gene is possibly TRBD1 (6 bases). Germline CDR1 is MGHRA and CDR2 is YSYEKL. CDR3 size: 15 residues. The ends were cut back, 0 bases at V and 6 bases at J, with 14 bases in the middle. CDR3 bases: TGCGCCAGCAGCCAAGATCGCGGCAGGGGCGCTGAAGCTTTCTTT. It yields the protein CASSQDRGRGAEAFF.

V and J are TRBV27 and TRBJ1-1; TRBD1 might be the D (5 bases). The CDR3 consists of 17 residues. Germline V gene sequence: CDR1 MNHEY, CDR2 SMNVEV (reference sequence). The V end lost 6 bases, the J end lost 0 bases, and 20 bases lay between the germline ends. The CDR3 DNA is TGTGCCAGCAGCCCCTTACAGGTCCAGGTTTTGAACACTGAAGCTTTCTTT. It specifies CASSPLQVQVLNTEAFF.

DNA for the CDR3: TGTGCCAGCAGCTATGACACGGGGTGGTACAATGAGCAGTTCTTC. Translating it yields CASSYDTGWYNEQFF. The rearrangement links TRBV7-9 to TRBJ2-1, with a tentative D call TRBD2 (5 bases). The CDR3 is 15 residues long. Trimming removed 4 bases at V and 4 bases at J, with 14 bases between. CDR1 and CDR2 (germline): SEHNR, FQNEAQ (reference sequence). The whole variable domain, filled in from reference TRBV7-9 and TRBJ2-1, reads DTGVSQNPRHKITKRGQNVTFRCDPISEHNRLYWYRQTLGQGPEFLTYFQNEAQLEKSRLLSDRFSAERPKGSFSTLEIQRTEQGDSAMYLCASSYDTGWYNEQFFGPGTRLTVL.

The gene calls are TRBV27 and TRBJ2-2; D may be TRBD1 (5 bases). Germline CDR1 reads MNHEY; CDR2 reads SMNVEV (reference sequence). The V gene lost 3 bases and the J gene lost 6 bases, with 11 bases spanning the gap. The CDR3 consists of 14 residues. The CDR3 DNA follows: TGTGCCAGCAGTTTTGCCCTCAGGGCCGGGGAGCTGTTTTTT. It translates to CASSFALRAGELFF.

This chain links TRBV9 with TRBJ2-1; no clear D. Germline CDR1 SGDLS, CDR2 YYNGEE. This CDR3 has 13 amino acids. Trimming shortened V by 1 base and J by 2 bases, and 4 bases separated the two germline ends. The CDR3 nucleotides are TGTGCCAGCAGCGTACTCGCCTACAATGAGCAGTTCTTC. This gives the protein CASSVLAYNEQFF.

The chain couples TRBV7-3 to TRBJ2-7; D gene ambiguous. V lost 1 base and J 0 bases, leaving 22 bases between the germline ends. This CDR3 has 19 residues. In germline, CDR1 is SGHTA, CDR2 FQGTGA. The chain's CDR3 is CASSLIPYRVGRSSYEQYF. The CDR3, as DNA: TGTGCCAGCAGCTTAATCCCCTACCGGGTGGGCAGGAGCTCCTACGAGCAGTACTTC. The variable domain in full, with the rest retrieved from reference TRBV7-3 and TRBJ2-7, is GAGVSQTPSNKVTEKGKYVELRCDPISGHTALYWYRQSLGQGPEFLIYFQGTGAADDSGLPNDRFFAVRPEGSVSTLKIQRTERGDSAVYLCASSLIPYRVGRSSYEQYFGPGTRLTVT.

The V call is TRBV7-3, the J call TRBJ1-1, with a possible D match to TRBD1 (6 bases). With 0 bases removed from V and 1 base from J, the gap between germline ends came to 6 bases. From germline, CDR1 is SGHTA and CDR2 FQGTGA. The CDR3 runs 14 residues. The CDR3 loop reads CASSLTGQNTEAFF. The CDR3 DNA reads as TGTGCCAGCAGCTTAACGGGACAGAACACTGAAGCTTTCTTT.

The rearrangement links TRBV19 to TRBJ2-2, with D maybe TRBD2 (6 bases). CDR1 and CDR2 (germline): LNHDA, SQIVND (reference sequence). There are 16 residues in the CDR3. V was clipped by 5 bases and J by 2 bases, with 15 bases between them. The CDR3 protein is CASSSRGAGNTGELFF. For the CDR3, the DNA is TGTGCCAGTAGTTCTCGAGGAGCGGGCAACACCGGGGAGCTGTTTTTT.

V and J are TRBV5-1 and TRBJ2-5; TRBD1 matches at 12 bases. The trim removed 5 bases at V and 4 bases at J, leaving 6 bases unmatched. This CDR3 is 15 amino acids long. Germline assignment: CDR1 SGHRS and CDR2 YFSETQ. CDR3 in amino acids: CASRYGTGGAETQYF. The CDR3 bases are TGCGCCAGCAGATATGGGACAGGGGGCGCAGAGACCCAGTACTTC.

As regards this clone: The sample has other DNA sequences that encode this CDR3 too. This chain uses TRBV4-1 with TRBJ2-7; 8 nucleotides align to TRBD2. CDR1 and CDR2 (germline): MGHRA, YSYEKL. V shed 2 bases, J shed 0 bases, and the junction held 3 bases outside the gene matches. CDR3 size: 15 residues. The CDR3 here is CASSQTGTSSYEQYF. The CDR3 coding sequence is TGCGCCAGCAGCCAAACCGGGACTAGCTCCTACGAGCAGTACTTC.

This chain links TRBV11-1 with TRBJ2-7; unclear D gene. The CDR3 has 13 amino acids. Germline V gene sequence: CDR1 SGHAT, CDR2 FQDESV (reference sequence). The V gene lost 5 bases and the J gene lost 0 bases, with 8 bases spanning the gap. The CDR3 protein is CASSPVSSYEQYF. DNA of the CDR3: TGTGCCAGCAGCCCCGTGAGCTCCTACGAGCAGTACTTC.

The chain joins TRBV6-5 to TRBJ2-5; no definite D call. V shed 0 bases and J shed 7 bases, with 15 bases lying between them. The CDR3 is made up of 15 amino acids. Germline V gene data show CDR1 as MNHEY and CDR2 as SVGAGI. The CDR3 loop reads CASSYSRLPKGTQYF. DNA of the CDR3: TGTGCCAGCAGTTACTCGAGACTCCCTAAAGGGACCCAGTACTTC.

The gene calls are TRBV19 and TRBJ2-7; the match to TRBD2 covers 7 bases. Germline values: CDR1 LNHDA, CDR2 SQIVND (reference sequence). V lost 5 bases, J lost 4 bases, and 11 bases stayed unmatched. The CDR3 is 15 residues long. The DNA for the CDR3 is TGTGCCAGTAGTCCACAAGCGGGAATCGTTTACGAGCAGTACTTC. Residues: CASSPQAGIVYEQYF.

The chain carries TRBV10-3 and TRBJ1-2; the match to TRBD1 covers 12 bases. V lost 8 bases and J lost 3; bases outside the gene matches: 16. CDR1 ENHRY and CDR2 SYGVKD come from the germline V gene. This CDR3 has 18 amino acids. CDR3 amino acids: CAILTPSGQGASDYGYTF. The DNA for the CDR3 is TGTGCCATCTTAACTCCGTCGGGACAGGGGGCTTCGGACTATGGCTACACCTTC.

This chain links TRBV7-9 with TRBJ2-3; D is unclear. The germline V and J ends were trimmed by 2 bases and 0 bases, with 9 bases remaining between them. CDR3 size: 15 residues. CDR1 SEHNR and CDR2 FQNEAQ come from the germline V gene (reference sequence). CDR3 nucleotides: TGTGCCAGCAGCTTAACTTTACAGAGCACAGATACGCAGTATTTT. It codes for CASSLTLQSTDTQYF.

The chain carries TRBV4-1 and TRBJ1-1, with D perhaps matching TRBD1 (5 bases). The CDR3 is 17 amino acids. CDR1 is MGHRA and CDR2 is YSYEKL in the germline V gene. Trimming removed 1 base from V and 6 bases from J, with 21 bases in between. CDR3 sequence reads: CASSQGGDSTFVAEAFF. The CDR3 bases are TGCGCCAGCAGCCAAGGTGGCGACAGCACATTTGTCGCTGAAGCTTTCTTT.

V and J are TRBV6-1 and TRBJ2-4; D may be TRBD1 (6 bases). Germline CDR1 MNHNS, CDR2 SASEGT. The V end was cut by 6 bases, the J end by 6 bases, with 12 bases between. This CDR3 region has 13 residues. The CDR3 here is CASRAVGANIQYF. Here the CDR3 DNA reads TGTGCCAGCAGAGCTGTGGGGGCAAACATTCAGTACTTC.

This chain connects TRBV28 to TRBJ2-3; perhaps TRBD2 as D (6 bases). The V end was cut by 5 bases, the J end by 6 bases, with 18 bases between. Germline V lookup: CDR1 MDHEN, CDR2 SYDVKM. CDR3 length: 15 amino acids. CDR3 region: CASSIAASGGDTQYF. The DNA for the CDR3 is TGTGCCAGCAGTATCGCAGCCAGCGGAGGGGATACGCAGTATTTT.

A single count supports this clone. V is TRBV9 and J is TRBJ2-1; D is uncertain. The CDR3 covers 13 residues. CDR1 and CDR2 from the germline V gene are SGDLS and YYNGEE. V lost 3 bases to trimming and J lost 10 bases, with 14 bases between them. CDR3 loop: CASSDRTRREQFF. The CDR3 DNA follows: TGTGCCAGCAGCGACCGGACCCGCAGGGAGCAGTTCTTC.